This T cell receptor (beta chain) was found in a study of vaccination and CD4 T cells after COVID-19. For this clonotype: Its specificity is unknown.

There are 13 residues in the CDR3. Trimming shortened V by 5 bases and J by 3 bases, and 10 bases separated the two germline ends. Per the germline V gene, CDR1 is SGHTA and CDR2 is FQGNSA. Treatment described: roughly ten-day PBMC culture with coronavirus spike peptide pools or control peptides (ViraFEST assay). Sequenced with the Oncomine TCR Beta short-read assay was DNA taken from cultured CD4+ T cells. TCRdb re-called the PCR reads through MiXCR, storing one row per CDR3 protein. The top ten hold about 15% of the sample, which has about 12,000 distinct CDR3 sequences, around 52% seen once. The J gene is TRBJ1-1, the V gene TRBV7-2; the D is unclear. Sequencing was performed on CD4+ T cells from blood, cultured in vitro. This TCR came from a human donor who had recovered from COVID-19. CDR3 in amino acids: CASSHASYTEAFF. CDR3 sequence (DNA): TGTGCCAGCAGCCACGCCTCGTACACTGAAGCTTTCTTT. Full variable domain (outside the CDR3, taken from reference TRBV7-2 and TRBJ1-1): GAGVSQSPSNKVTEKGKDVELRCDPISGHTALYWYRQSLGQGLEFLIYFQGNSAPDKSGLPSDRFSAERTGGSVSTLTIQRTQQEDSAVYLCASSHASYTEAFFGQGTRLTVV.